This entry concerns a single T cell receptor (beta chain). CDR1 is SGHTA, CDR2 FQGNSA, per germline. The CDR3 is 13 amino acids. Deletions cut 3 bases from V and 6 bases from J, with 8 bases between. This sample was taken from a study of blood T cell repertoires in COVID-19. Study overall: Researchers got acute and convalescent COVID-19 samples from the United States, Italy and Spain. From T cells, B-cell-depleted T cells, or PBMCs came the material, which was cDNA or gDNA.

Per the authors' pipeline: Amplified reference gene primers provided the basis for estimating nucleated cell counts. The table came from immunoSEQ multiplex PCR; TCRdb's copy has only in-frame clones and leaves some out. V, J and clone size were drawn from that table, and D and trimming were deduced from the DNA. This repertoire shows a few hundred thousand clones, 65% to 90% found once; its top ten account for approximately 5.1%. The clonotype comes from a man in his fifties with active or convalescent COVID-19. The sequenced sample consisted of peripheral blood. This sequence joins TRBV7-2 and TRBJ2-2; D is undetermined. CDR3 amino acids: CASSFERSGELFF. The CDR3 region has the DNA TGTGCCAGCAGCTTTGAGAGATCCGGGGAGCTGTTTTTT.